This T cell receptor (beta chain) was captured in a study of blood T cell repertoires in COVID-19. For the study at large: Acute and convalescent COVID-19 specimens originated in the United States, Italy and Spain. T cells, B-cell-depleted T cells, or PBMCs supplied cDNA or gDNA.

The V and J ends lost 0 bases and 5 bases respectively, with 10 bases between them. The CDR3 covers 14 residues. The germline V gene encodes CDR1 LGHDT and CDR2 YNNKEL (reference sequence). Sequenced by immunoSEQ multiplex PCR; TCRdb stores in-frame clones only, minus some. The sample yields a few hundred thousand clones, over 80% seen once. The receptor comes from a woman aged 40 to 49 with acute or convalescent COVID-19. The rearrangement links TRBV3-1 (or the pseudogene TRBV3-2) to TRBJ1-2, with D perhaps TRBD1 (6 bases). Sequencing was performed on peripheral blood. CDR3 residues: CASSQDGRGYGYTF. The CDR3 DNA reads TGTGCCAGCAGCCAAGACGGCAGGGGATATGGCTACACCTTC.